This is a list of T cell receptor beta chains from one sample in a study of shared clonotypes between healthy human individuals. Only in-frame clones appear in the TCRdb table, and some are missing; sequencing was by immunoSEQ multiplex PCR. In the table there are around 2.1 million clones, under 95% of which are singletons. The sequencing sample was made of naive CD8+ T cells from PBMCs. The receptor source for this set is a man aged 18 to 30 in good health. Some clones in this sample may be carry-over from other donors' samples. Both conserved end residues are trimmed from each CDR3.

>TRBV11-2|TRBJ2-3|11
ASSLVSTDTQY
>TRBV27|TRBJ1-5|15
ASSPSLRGPSNQPQH
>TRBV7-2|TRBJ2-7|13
ASSLVRGAGAEQY
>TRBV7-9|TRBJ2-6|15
ASSVLNGEPGANVLT
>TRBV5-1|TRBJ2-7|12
ASSPTELLYEQY
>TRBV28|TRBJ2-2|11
ASSPRLTGELF
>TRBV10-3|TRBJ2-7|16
AISVRSGSGRAIYEQY
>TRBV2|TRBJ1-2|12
ATIRGADRDGYT
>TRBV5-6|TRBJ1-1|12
ASSLVGGIGKAF
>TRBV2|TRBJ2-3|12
AGNRGPSTDTQY
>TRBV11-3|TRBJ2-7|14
ASSLGPRKGIYEQY
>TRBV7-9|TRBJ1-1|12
ASSWGQGATEAF